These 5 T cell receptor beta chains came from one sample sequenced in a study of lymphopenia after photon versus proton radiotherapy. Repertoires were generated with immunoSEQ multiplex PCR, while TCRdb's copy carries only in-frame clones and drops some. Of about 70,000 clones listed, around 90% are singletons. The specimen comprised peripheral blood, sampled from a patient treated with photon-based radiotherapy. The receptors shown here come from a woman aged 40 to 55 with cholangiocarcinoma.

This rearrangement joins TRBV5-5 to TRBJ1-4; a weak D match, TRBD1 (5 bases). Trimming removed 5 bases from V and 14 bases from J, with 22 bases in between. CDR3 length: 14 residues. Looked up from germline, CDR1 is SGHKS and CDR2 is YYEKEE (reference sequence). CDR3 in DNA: TGTGCCAGCAGTGAGGCGACAGTCTATGAAATGCTGTTTTTT. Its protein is CASSEATVYEMLFF.

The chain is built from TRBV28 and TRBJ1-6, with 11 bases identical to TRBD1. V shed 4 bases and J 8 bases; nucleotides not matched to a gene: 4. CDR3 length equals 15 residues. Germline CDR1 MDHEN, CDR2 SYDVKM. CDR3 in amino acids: CASSSWDRGDSPLHF. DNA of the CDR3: TGTGCCAGCAGTTCTTGGGACAGGGGGGATTCACCCCTCCACTTT.

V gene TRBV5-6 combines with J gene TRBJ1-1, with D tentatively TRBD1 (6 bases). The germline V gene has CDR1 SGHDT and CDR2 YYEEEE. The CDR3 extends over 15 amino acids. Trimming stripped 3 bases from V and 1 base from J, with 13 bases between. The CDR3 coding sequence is TGTGCCAGCAGCTCCCTACCGGGACAGAACACTGAAGCTTTCTTT. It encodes CASSSLPGQNTEAFF.

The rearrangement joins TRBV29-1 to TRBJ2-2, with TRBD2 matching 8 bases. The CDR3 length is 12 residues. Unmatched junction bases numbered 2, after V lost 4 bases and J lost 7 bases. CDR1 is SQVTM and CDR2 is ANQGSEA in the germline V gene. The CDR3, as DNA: TGCAGCGTTGGACTAGCGAGCGGGGAGCTGTTTTTT. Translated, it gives CSVGLASGELFF.

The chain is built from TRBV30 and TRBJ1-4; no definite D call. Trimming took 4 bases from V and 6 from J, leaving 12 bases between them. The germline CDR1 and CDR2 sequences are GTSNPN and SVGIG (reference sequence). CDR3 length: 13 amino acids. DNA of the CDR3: TGTGCCTGGATGCAGCGGGTTGATGAAAAACTGTTTTTT. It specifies CAWMQRVDEKLFF.